The sequence of this T cell receptor (beta chain) was determined in a study of T cells after yellow fever vaccination. This clonotype was seen a handful of times. One end of the junction does not line up with germline, which may come from a read error. Germline V CDR1 and CDR2: SNHLY, FYNNEI. This CDR3 has 12 amino acids. TCRdb passed the 5' RACE reads through MiXCR, listing each CDR3 protein once. The sample consists of about 630,000 distinct CDR3 sequences, about 12% of them appearing once. J is TRBJ2-7 and V is TRBV2, with D possibly TRBD2 on 5 matching bases. Source: PBMCs, taken on the day of the yellow fever booster vaccination. The clonotype comes from a man in his thirties or forties who received the YFV17D yellow fever vaccine. DNA of the CDR3: TGTGCCAGCAGTGATACTGCGGGCGTATTGATTTTC. Translating it yields CASSDTAGVLIF.